This T cell receptor (beta chain) was captured in a study of T cell changes during pregnancy in multiple sclerosis. CDR1 is SGHRS, CDR2 YFSETQ, per germline. CDR3 length equals 15 residues. V was pared by 4 bases and J by 7 bases, with 13 bases of the junction left unmatched. The assay was immunoSEQ multiplex PCR, and TCRdb's table has in-frame clones only and misses some. This table has roughly 97,000 clones, 90% appearing once. The receptor comes from a female donor in good health, enrolled as a control in a pregnancy study. The specimen comprised peripheral blood, sampled in the second trimester of pregnancy. This chain links TRBV5-1 with TRBJ1-2; 7 nucleotides align to TRBD1. The CDR3 reads CASSPETGALGGYTF. In nucleotides, the CDR3 is TGCGCCAGCAGCCCGGAAACAGGGGCATTGGGTGGCTACACCTTC.